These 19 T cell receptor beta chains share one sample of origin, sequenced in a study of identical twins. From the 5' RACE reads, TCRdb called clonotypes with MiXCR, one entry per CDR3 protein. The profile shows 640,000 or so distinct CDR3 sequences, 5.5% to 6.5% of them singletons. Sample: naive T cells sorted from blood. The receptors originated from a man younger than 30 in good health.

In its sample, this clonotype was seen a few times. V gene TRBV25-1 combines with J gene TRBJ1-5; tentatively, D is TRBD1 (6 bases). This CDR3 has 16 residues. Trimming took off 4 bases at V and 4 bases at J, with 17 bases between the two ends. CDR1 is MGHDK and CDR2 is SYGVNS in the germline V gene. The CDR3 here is CASSGGLGTTNQPQHF. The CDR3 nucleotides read TGTGCCAGCAGTGGGGGTCTTGGGACAACTAATCAGCCCCAGCATTTT.

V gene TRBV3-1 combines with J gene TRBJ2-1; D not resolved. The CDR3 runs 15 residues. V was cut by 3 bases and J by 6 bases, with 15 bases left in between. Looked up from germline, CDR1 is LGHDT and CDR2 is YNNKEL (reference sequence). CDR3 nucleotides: TGTGCCAGCAGCCAGCCACAGATCTCTACCAATGAGCAGTTCTTC. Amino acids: CASSQPQISTNEQFF.

CDR3 DNA: TGTGCCAGCAGTGAAGCGCATTACGGGACAGGGTCTTCCTACGAGCAGTACTTC. Translated: CASSEAHYGTGSSYEQYF. The chain links TRBV6-1 to TRBJ2-7; 9 nucleotides match TRBD1. Germline lookup yields CDR1 MNHNS and CDR2 SASEGT. V dropped 0 bases and J dropped 1; count of bases not matched to a gene: 10. CDR3 length equals 18 residues.

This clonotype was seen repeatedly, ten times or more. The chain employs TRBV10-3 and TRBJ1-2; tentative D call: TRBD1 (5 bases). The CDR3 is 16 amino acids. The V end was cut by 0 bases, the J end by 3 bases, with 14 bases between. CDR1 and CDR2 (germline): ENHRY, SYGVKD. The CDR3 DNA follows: TGTGCCATCAGTGAGTCCCAGGGACCAGGACACTATGGCTACACCTTC. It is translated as CAISESQGPGHYGYTF.

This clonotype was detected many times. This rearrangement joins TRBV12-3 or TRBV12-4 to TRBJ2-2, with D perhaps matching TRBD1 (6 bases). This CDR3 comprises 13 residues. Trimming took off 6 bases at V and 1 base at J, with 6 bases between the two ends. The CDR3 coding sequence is TGTGCCAGCAGGGACAGGAACACCGGGGAGCTGTTTTTT. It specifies CASRDRNTGELFF.

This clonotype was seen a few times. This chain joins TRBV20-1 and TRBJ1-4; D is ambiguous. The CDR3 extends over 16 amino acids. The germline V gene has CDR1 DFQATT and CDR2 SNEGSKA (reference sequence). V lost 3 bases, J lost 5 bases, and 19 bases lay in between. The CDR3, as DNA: TGCAGTGCTAGTCTCCCTCTCTTAGAAGTGAATGAAAAACTGTTTTTT. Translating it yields CSASLPLLEVNEKLFF.

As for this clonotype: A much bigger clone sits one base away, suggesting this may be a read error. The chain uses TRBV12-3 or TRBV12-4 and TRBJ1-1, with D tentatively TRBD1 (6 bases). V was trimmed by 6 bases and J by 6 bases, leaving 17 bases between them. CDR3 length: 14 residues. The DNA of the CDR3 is TGTGCCAGCAGCCTGGAGGGGGTGACATCTGAAGCTTTCTTT. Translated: CASSLEGVTSEAFF.

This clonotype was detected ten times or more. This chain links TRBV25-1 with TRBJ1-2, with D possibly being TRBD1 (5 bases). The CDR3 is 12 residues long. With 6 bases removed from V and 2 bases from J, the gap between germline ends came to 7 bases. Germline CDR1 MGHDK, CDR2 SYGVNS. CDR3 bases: TGTGCCAGCAGGCCAGGGAACTATGGCTACACCTTC. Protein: CASRPGNYGYTF.

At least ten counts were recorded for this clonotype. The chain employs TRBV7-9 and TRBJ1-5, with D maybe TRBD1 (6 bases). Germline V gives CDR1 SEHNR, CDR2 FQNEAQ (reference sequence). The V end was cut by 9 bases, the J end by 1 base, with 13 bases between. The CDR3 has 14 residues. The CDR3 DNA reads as TGTGCCAGTTCAGGGGTTCAGAGCAATCAGCCCCAGCATTTT. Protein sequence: CASSGVQSNQPQHF.

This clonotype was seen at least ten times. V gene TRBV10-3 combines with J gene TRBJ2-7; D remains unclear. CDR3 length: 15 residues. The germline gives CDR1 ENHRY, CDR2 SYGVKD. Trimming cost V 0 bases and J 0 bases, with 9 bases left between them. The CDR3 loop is CAISESEHRSYEQYF. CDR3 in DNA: TGTGCCATCAGTGAGTCTGAACACCGCTCCTACGAGCAGTACTTC.

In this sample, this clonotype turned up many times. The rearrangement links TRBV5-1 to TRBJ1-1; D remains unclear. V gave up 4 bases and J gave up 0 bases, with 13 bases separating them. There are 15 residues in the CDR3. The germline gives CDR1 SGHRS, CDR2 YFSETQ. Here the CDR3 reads CASSPARSMNTEAFF. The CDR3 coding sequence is TGCGCCAGCAGCCCAGCAAGAAGCATGAACACTGAAGCTTTCTTT.

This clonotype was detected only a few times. Written as DNA, the CDR3 is TGTGCCAGCAGCTTAGCCGATTTGCTCACTCCGAACACCGGGGAGCTGTTTTTT. Translating it yields CASSLADLLTPNTGELFF. J is TRBJ2-2 and V is TRBV11-1; D ambiguous. Trimming removed 0 bases from V and 0 bases from J, with 14 bases in between. Per germline, CDR1 SGHAT and CDR2 FQDESV (reference sequence). This CDR3 has 18 residues.

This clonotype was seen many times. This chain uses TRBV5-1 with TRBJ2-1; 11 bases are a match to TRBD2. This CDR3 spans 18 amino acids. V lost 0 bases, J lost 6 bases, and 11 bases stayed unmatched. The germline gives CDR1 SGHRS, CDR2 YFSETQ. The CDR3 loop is CASSLEFLAGGLGNEQFF. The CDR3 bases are TGCGCCAGCAGCTTGGAGTTCCTAGCGGGAGGTTTGGGCAATGAGCAGTTCTTC.

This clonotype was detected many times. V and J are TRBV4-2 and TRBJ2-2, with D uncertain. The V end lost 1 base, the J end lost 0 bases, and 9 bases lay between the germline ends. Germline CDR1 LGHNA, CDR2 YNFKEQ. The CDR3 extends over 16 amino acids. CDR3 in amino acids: CASSQVMHPNTGELFF. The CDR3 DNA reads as TGTGCCAGCAGCCAAGTGATGCACCCGAACACCGGGGAGCTGTTTTTT.

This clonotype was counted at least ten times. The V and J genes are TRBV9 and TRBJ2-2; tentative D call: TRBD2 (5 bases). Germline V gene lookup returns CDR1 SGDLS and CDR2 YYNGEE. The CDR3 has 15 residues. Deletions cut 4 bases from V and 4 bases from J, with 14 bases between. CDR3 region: CASSRGTAATGELFF. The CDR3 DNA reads TGTGCCAGCAGCCGGGGTACAGCTGCCACCGGGGAGCTGTTTTTT.

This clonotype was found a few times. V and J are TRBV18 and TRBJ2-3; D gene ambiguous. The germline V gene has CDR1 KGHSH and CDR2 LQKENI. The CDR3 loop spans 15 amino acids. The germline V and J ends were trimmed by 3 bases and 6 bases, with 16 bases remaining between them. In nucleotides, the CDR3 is TGTGCCAGCTCACCGATCGATCTATTGAGGGATACGCAGTATTTT. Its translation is CASSPIDLLRDTQYF. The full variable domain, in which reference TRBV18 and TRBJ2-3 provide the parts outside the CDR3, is NAGVMQNPRHLVRRRGQEARLRCSPMKGHSHVYWYRQLPEEGLKFMVYLQKENIIDESGMPKERFSAEFPKEGPSILRIQQVVRGDSAAYFCASSPIDLLRDTQYFGPGTRLTVL.

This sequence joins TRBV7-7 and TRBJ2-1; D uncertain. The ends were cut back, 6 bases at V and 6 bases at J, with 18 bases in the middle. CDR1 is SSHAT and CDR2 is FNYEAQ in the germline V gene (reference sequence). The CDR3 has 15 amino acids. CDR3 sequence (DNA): TGTGCCAGCAGTAAAGACCGCACGGACGGCAATGAGCAGTTCTTC. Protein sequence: CASSKDRTDGNEQFF.

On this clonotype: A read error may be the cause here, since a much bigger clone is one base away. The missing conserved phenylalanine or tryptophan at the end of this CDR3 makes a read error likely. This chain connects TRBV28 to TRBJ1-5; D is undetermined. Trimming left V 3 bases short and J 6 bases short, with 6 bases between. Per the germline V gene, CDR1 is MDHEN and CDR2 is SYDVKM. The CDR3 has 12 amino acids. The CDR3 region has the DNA TGTGCCAGCAGTTTGTTGAGTCAGCCCCAGCATGTT. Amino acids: CASSLLSQPQHV.

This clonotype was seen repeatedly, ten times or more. CDR3 region: CSVPDRPSTDTQYF. The DNA of the CDR3 is TGCAGCGTCCCCGACAGGCCCAGCACAGATACGCAGTATTTT. V is TRBV29-1 and J is TRBJ2-3; a possible D gene is TRBD1 (6 bases). The CDR3 spans 14 residues. Germline V lookup: CDR1 SQVTM, CDR2 ANQGSEA. V was clipped by 6 bases and J by 0 bases, with 13 bases between them.